The 17 T cell receptor beta chains reported below all come from one sample, sequenced in a study of shared clonotypes between healthy human individuals. Method: immunoSEQ multiplex PCR; TCRdb's copy keeps in-frame clones and lacks some. The table includes about 480,000 clones, less than 85% detected once. Input material: PBMCs. The origin of the receptors is a woman aged 40 to 55 in good health. Some clones in this sample may be carry-over from other donors' samples.

V is TRBV7-8 and J is TRBJ2-7; D not certain. The CDR3 is 15 residues long. Per the germline V gene, CDR1 is SGHVS and CDR2 is FQNEAQ. The V end was cut by 4 bases, the J end by 7 bases, with 20 bases between. CDR3 DNA: TGTGCCAGCAGCTCCACCAGAGGAACCCCTGGGGAGCAGTACTTC. Protein sequence: CASSSTRGTPGEQYF.

The rearrangement joins TRBV2 to TRBJ2-5; D may be TRBD1 (5 bases). The CDR3 has 14 amino acids. Trimming shortened V by 2 bases and J by 4 bases, and 11 bases separated the two germline ends. In germline, CDR1 is SNHLY, CDR2 FYNNEI. The CDR3 spells CASSESGLGETQYF. Written as DNA, the CDR3 is TGTGCCAGCAGTGAATCAGGGTTGGGAGAGACCCAGTACTTC.

J is TRBJ2-5 and V is TRBV10-3; D is unresolved. The J call is doubtful: the DNA matches TRBJ2-7 better. Germline V gene lookup returns CDR1 ENHRY and CDR2 SYGVKD. The CDR3 extends over 11 amino acids. In DNA, the CDR3 is TGTGCCATCAGTGTGGGCTACGAGCAGTACTTC. Its protein is CAISVGYEQYF.

The gene calls are TRBV25-1 and TRBJ1-1; no firm D call. The length of the CDR3 is 13 residues. Germline assignment: CDR1 MGHDK and CDR2 SYGVNS. Trimming took 5 bases from V and 5 from J, leaving 12 bases between them. The CDR3 DNA is TGTGCCAGCAGTTCCATTCAAGGGACTGAAGCTTTCTTT. Protein: CASSSIQGTEAFF.

This clone was recorded a few times. The chain is built from TRBV11-3 and TRBJ2-1; the D gene is possibly TRBD2 (6 bases). V dropped 3 bases and J dropped 5 bases, with 14 bases sitting between them. The CDR3 has 15 residues. Germline V gene data show CDR1 as SGHNT and CDR2 as YENEEA. CDR3 sequence reads: CASSFGGWANNEQFF. DNA of the CDR3: TGTGCCAGCAGCTTTGGGGGGTGGGCCAACAATGAGCAGTTCTTC.

In this sample, this clone turned up many times. The gene calls are TRBV2 and TRBJ2-1, with TRBD2 matching over 9 bases. V trimming: 5 bases; J trimming: 5 bases; junction bases outside the gene matches: 4. The length of the CDR3 is 14 residues. Germline CDR1 SNHLY, CDR2 FYNNEI. CDR3 sequence (DNA): TGTGCCAGCAGTCCCGGGACTAGCAACAATGAGCAGTTCTTC. Translation gives CASSPGTSNNEQFF.

The chain carries TRBV28 and TRBJ2-1; 9 bases map to TRBD2. The CDR3 is 16 residues long. Germline CDR1 is MDHEN and CDR2 is SYDVKM. J lost 4 bases, V lost 5 bases, and 9 bases had no gene match. This CDR3 reads CASSPRTSGPYNEQFF. CDR3 DNA: TGTGCCAGCAGTCCCCGCACTAGCGGGCCGTACAATGAGCAGTTCTTC. Variable domain in full (rest from reference TRBV28 and TRBJ2-1): DVKVTQSSRYLVKRTGEKVFLECVQDMDHENMFWYRQDPGLGLRLIYFSYDVKMKEKGDIPEGYSVSREKKERFSLILESASTNQTSMYLCASSPRTSGPYNEQFFGPGTRLTVL.

This chain links TRBV19 with TRBJ1-2, with D possibly matching TRBD1 (5 bases). This CDR3 has 14 amino acids. Looked up from germline, CDR1 is LNHDA and CDR2 is SQIVND (reference sequence). V lost 5 bases and J lost 6, with 16 bases in between. The CDR3 DNA is TGTGCCAGTAGTGTTCCAGGCAGGGTAAATGGCTACACCTTC. Amino acids: CASSVPGRVNGYTF.

The CDR3 region has the DNA TGCAGCGCTGGGCTTACAGGGACAACTAATGAAAAACTGTTTTTT. Amino acid sequence: CSAGLTGTTNEKLFF. This chain joins TRBV29-1 and TRBJ1-4; a possible D gene is TRBD1 (6 bases). The CDR3 is 15 amino acids. The germline gives CDR1 SQVTM, CDR2 ANQGSEA. The ends were cut back, 7 bases at V and 0 bases at J, with 15 bases in the middle.

The V and J genes are TRBV2 and TRBJ2-2; tentative D call: TRBD1 (6 bases). The V gene's germline CDR1 is SNHLY and CDR2 FYNNEI. Trimming shortened V by 4 bases and J by 4 bases, and 7 bases separated the two germline ends. There are 13 residues in the CDR3. The CDR3 loop is CASSVDSTGELFF. The CDR3 coding sequence is TGTGCCAGCAGTGTGGACAGCACCGGGGAGCTGTTTTTT.

Only one count was recorded for this clone. The rearrangement uses TRBV7-3 and TRBJ2-1, with D perhaps matching TRBD2 (6 bases). Trimming took 0 bases from V and 3 from J, leaving 9 bases between them. The CDR3 loop spans 15 amino acids. CDR1 and CDR2 from the germline V gene are SGHTA and FQGTGA. The CDR3 DNA sequence: TGTGCCAGCAGCTTAACGGCTAGCGACTACAATGAGCAGTTCTTC. Residues: CASSLTASDYNEQFF. The whole variable domain, remainder taken from reference TRBV7-3 and TRBJ2-1, is GAGVSQTPSNKVTEKGKYVELRCDPISGHTALYWYRQSLGQGPEFLIYFQGTGAADDSGLPNDRFFAVRPEGSVSTLKIQRTERGDSAVYLCASSLTASDYNEQFFGPGTRLTVL.

The chain employs TRBV19 and TRBJ2-2; D might be TRBD2 (6 bases). Germline CDR1 and CDR2: LNHDA and SQIVND (reference sequence). Trimming cost V 4 bases and J 0 bases, with 12 bases left between them. CDR3 size: 16 residues. CDR3 loop: CASSTQAGANTGELFF. The CDR3 coding sequence is TGTGCCAGTAGTACCCAAGCGGGTGCGAACACCGGGGAGCTGTTTTTT.

V is TRBV11-2 and J is TRBJ1-2; TRBD1 matches 8 bases. V shed 5 bases, J shed 4 bases, and the junction held 0 bases outside the gene matches. Germline CDR1 reads SGHAT; CDR2 reads FQNNGV. The CDR3 covers 12 residues. This CDR3 reads CASSQGAYGYTF. Here the CDR3 DNA reads TGTGCCAGCAGCCAGGGGGCCTATGGCTACACCTTC.

This clone was recorded a few times. CDR3 bases: TGTGCCAGCACGCCGGGGGCCAACTACGAGCAGTACTTC. The encoded protein is CASTPGANYEQYF. The chain combines TRBV6-5 with TRBJ2-7, with D possibly called TRBD1 or TRBD2 (6 bases each). Trimming cost V 7 bases and J 3 bases, with 13 bases left between them. The CDR3 is made up of 13 amino acids. Germline loops: CDR1 MNHEY, CDR2 SVGAGI.

This chain joins TRBV10-3 and TRBJ1-5; D unresolved. V lost 6 bases and J 6 bases, leaving 12 bases between the germline ends. CDR3 length: 13 amino acids. From germline, CDR1 is ENHRY and CDR2 SYGVKD. The CDR3 DNA reads TGTGCCATCAGCATAGAGGATACTCAGCCCCAGCATTTT. Translation: CAISIEDTQPQHF.

This CDR3 is CASSLRSGLAGGSGDTQYF. In DNA form, the CDR3 reads TGTGCCAGCAGTTTGCGTTCGGGACTAGCGGGAGGGTCAGGGGATACGCAGTATTTT. V gene TRBV28 combines with J gene TRBJ2-3, with 16 bases aligning to TRBD2. The CDR3 has 19 residues. Unmatched junction bases numbered 12, after V lost 3 bases and J lost 6 bases. CDR1 and CDR2 (germline): MDHEN, SYDVKM. Filled out from reference TRBV28 and TRBJ2-3, the complete variable domain reads DVKVTQSSRYLVKRTGEKVFLECVQDMDHENMFWYRQDPGLGLRLIYFSYDVKMKEKGDIPEGYSVSREKKERFSLILESASTNQTSMYLCASSLRSGLAGGSGDTQYFGPGTRLTVL.

The chain uses TRBV2 and TRBJ2-1; 8 positions match TRBD1. The CDR3 sequence is 13 residues long. The V gene's germline CDR1 is SNHLY and CDR2 FYNNEI. V trimming: 9 bases; J trimming: 8 bases; junction bases outside the gene matches: 9. Here the CDR3 DNA reads TGTGCCAGAGCTCGACAGGGGCGGGATGAGCAGTTCTTC. The encoded protein is CARARQGRDEQFF.